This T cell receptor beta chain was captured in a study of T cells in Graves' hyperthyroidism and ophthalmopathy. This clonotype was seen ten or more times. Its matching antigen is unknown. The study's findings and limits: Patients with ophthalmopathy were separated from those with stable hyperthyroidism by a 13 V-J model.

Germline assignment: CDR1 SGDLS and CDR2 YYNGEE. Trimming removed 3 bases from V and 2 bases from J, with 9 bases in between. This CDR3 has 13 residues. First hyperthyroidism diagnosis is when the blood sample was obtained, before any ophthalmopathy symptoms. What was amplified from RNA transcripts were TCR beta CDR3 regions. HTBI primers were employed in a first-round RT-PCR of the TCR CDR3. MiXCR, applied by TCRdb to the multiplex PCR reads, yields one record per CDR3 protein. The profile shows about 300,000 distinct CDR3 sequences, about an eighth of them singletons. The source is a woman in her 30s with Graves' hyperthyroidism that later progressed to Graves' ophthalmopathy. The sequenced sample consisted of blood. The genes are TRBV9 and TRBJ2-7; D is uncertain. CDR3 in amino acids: CASSARRTYEQYF. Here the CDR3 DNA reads TGTGCCAGCAGCGCCCGACGAACCTACGAGCAGTACTTC.